The TCR beta chain described here comes from a study of shared clonotypes between healthy human individuals. Selected positively for CCR7 and CD45RO-negative, naive CD8 cells excluded terminally differentiated effector memory CD45RA+ cells. Participating donors were healthy, HIV-negative adults free of recent acute infections or vaccinations. Sequenced by immunoSEQ multiplex PCR; TCRdb stores in-frame clones only, minus some. The sample comprises about 680,000 clones, approximately 90% of which are singletons, and more than 20% rests with the top ten. The ends lost 6 bases at V and 5 bases at J; junction bases unmatched: 12. Germline lookup yields CDR1 MGHDK and CDR2 SYGVNS. This CDR3 contains 16 residues.

Specimen: naive CD8+ T cells sorted from blood. The chain joins TRBV25-1 to TRBJ2-5, with 10 bases fitting TRBD2. The receptor's source is a man aged 30-40 years in good health. In DNA, the CDR3 is TGTGCCAGCAGGAGGGGAGCGGGAGGGCCTCGGGAGACCCAGTACTTC. Its translation is CASRRGAGGPRETQYF.